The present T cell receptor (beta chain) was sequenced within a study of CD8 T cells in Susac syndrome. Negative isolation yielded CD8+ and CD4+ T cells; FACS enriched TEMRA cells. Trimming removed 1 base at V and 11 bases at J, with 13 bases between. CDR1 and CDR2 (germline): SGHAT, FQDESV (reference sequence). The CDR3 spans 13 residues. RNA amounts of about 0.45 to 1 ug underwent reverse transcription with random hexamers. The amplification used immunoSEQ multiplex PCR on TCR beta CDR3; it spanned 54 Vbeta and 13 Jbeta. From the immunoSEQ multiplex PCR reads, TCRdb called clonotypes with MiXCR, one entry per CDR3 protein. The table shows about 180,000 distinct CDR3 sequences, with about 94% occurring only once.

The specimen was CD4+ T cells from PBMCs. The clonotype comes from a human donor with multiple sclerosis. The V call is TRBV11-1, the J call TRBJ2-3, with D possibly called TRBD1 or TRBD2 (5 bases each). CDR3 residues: CASSLEAAGRQYF. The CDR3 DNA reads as TGTGCCAGCAGCTTAGAAGCGGCAGGGAGGCAGTATTTT.